Below, one T cell receptor beta chain is given with its context. Its antigen is still unknown. The sample belongs to a study of neoadjuvant nivolumab and ipilimumab in lung cancer. Study outcomes and limitations: From pretherapy to surgery, tumor richness and clonality rose with dual therapy.

Produced via immunoSEQ multiplex PCR; TCRdb's table is partial and in-frame only. Among some 5,600 clones listed, about nine tenths were seen once. Trimming left V 4 bases short and J 2 bases short, with 11 bases between. The CDR3 is made up of 13 amino acids. Germline V gene data show CDR1 as GTSNPN and CDR2 as SVGIG (reference sequence). The sequence was collected from an adult with non-small cell lung cancer. Some clones in this sample may be carry-over from other donors' samples. V usage is TRBV30 and J usage is TRBJ1-1; D is uncertain. The source was blood, collected after neoadjuvant nivolumab, alone or with ipilimumab, at or shortly before surgery. CDR3 loop: CAWKAGLNTEAFF. The CDR3 nucleotides read TGTGCCTGGAAGGCAGGCCTCAACACTGAAGCTTTCTTT.